The next 22 T cell receptor beta chains were all read from a single sample in a study of T cells in women clearing cervical HPV infection. Profiled with immunoSEQ multiplex PCR; TCRdb holds only in-frame clones, not every one. The sample's table shows about 39,000 clones. Sequences were obtained from blood buffy coat. Receptors were obtained from a woman between 18 and 70 years old with a cervical HPV16 infection that either progressed to CIN3+ or cleared (not recorded which).

Worth noting for this clone: The sequenced fragment ends 3 residues before the CDR3 boundary, so the rest is inferred from the germline J gene. The genes are TRBV7-6 and TRBJ2-5; 10 nucleotides match TRBD2. Per germline, CDR1 SGHVS and CDR2 FNYEAQ. This CDR3 has 17 residues. V was clipped by 9 bases and J by 3 bases; unmatched bases: 16. Here the CDR3 reads CASEGPSRTSGKETQYF. Partial CDR3 DNA: TGTGCCAGTGAGGGGCCGTCGAGGACTAGCGGAAAAGAGACC.

As to this clone: The read terminates 3 residues before the CDR3 end, so the remaining end is supplied by the germline J gene. The V call is TRBV7-6, the J call TRBJ2-3; perhaps TRBD1 as D (5 bases). Germline CDR1 is SGHVS and CDR2 is FNYEAQ. CDR3 length: 15 residues. CDR3: CASSLGPGFNQPQYF. The CDR3 bases that were read are TGTGCCAGCAGCTTAGGCCCAGGGTTCAATCAGCCG.

About this clone itself: The CDR3 goes on 3 residues after the read ends, and that part is filled in from the germline J gene. Other nucleotide sequences in the sample specify the same CDR3. The chain recombines TRBV7-9 with TRBJ1-1; the D gene is possibly TRBD1 (6 bases). This CDR3 spans 14 amino acids. Germline V CDR1 and CDR2: SEHNR, FQNEAQ (reference sequence). The CDR3 is CASSLIQGRETAFF. The CDR3 bases that were read are TGTGCCAGCAGCTTAATACAGGGTCGAGAGACA.

Incomplete CDR3 DNA: TGTGCCAGCTCACCACCGGATAGCGCGAGAAATGAC. As protein: CASSPPDSARND. The CDR3 in full is CASSPPDSARNDYTF. V and J are TRBV18 and TRBJ1-2; D is undetermined. The observed sequence ends 3 residues before the CDR3 terminus, with the missing tail filled in from the germline J gene. From germline, CDR1 is KGHSH and CDR2 LQKENI. This CDR3 has 15 amino acids.

This CDR3 is CASSLEQGFDYTF. CDR3 bases read: TGTGCCAGCAGCTTAGAACAGGGTTTCGAC. This rearrangement joins TRBV7-6 to TRBJ1-2; D might be TRBD1 (6 bases). The read comes to an end 3 residues before the CDR3 does, leaving the germline J gene to fill in the end. Germline lookup yields CDR1 SGHVS and CDR2 FNYEAQ. This CDR3 comprises 13 residues.

In the case of this clone: The missing CDR3 end, 3 residues past where the read stops, is filled in from the germline J gene. The V gene is TRBV7-2, the J gene TRBJ1-2; no clear D. Trimming stripped 5 bases from V and 5 bases from J, with 18 bases between. The CDR3 covers 15 residues. Germline loops: CDR1 SGHTA, CDR2 FQGNSA. This CDR3 is CASSASTSVTYGYTF. The part of the CDR3 DNA that was read is TGTGCCAGCAGCGCCTCAACCTCCGTTACATATGGC.

Note on this clone: The missing CDR3 end, 3 residues past where the read stops, is filled in from the germline J gene. The chain is built from TRBV10-3 and TRBJ1-2; 12 bases agree with TRBD1. CDR1 and CDR2 (germline): ENHRY, SYGVKD. The CDR3 extends over 17 amino acids. The covered CDR3 bases are TGTGCCATCAGTGAGTCGAGCCGGGACAGGGGGCTTACGGGC. Translating gives CAISESSRDRGLTG. The whole CDR3 is CAISESSRDRGLTGYTF.

With respect to this clone: The sequenced fragment ends 3 residues before the CDR3 boundary, so the rest is inferred from the germline J gene. The rearrangement joins TRBV6-1 to TRBJ1-4; D possibly corresponds to TRBD1 (6 bases). The CDR3 runs 16 residues. From germline, CDR1 is MNHNS and CDR2 SASEGT. V gave up 1 base and J gave up 4 bases, with 13 bases separating them. The covered CDR3 bases are TGTGCCAGCAGTGAAGACCGGACAGCCTTTAATGAAAAA. It yields the protein CASSEDRTAFNEK. The CDR3 in its entirety is CASSEDRTAFNEKLFF.

On this clone: The read finishes 3 residues shy of the CDR3 end, and the germline J gene is used to complete it. The V and J genes are TRBV5-1 and TRBJ1-1, with D possibly TRBD1 on 6 matching bases. V was trimmed by 4 bases and J by 4 bases, leaving 20 bases between them. This CDR3 region has 16 residues. Germline CDR1 and CDR2: SGHRS and YFSETQ. The sequenced part of the CDR3 DNA is TGCGCCAGCAGCCCCGTAGGGAGGGGGTTAGCCACTGAA. Protein: CASSPVGRGLATE. The full CDR3 sequence reads CASSPVGRGLATEAFF. Using reference TRBV5-1 and TRBJ1-1 for the parts outside the CDR3, the full variable domain is KAGVTQTPRYLIKTRGQQVTLSCSPISGHRSVSWYQQTPGQGLQFLFEYFSETQRNKGNFPGRFSGRQFSNSRSEMNVSTLELGDSALYLCASSPVGRGLATEAFFGQGTRLTVV.

The part of the CDR3 DNA that was read is TGCGCCAGCAGCAGGAGGGGCATAAATTCACCC. It encodes CASSRRGINSP. From start to end, the CDR3 is CASSRRGINSPLHF. The rearrangement links TRBV5-1 to TRBJ1-6; weak D call: TRBD1 (5 bases). The read stops 3 residues short of the end of the CDR3; the missing end is completed from the germline J gene. CDR1 and CDR2 from the germline V gene are SGHRS and YFSETQ. The CDR3 has 14 amino acids. The V and J ends lost 4 bases and 7 bases respectively, with 12 bases between them.

Concerning this clone itself: Read data end 3 residues before the CDR3 end; the end is taken from the germline J gene. This chain uses TRBV7-9 with TRBJ2-7; D is ambiguous. The V gene lost 2 bases and the J gene lost 4 bases, with 9 bases spanning the gap. The CDR3 loop spans 13 amino acids. CDR1 and CDR2 (germline): SEHNR, FQNEAQ (reference sequence). The CDR3 sequence is CASSLNTLYEQYF. The CDR3 DNA, read in part, is TGTGCCAGCAGCTTAAACACCCTTTACGAG.

Concerning this clone: From the germline J gene comes the end of the CDR3, since the read stops 3 residues before it. This chain links TRBV29-1 with TRBJ2-7, with 10 bases that match TRBD1. The trim removed 1 base at V and 4 bases at J, leaving 1 base unmatched. The germline gives CDR1 SQVTM, CDR2 ANQGSEA. The CDR3 extends over 13 amino acids. The DNA read from the CDR3 is TGCAGCGTTGAAGGACAGGGGGCTTACGAG. Amino acids: CSVEGQGAYE. The full CDR3 sequence reads CSVEGQGAYEQYF.

A remark on this clone: The CDR3 end is not reached by the read, which stops 3 residues before it; the germline J gene fills it in. This sequence joins TRBV19 and TRBJ1-4; TRBD1 matches 7 bases. This CDR3 is 13 amino acids long. Germline loops: CDR1 LNHDA, CDR2 SQIVND (reference sequence). After removal of 4 bases from V and 6 bases from J, the junction contained 2 bases not matched to a gene. The sequenced part of the CDR3 DNA is TGTGCCAGTAGTACGGGGACAGATGAAAAA. Translating gives CASSTGTDEK. The full CDR3 protein reads CASSTGTDEKLFF.

Of note for this clone: The CDR3 extends 3 residues past the end of the read, so its final part is completed from the germline J gene. This chain connects TRBV20-1 to TRBJ2-1; the D gene is possibly TRBD2 (5 bases). Between the trimmed V and J ends, which lost 1 base and 8 bases, there was a span of 21 bases. The germline V gene has CDR1 DFQATT and CDR2 SNEGSKA (reference sequence). CDR3 length: 16 amino acids. CDR3 bases read: TGCAGTGCTAGAGGCCCTACGGGGTTAACAACCCATGAG. It yields the protein CSARGPTGLTTHE. The complete CDR3 protein is CSARGPTGLTTHEQFF.

Concerning this clone itself: The read falls 3 residues short of the CDR3 end, and the missing part is taken from the germline J gene. The chain is built from TRBV12-3 or TRBV12-4 and TRBJ2-7; D may be TRBD2 (6 bases). The CDR3 covers 14 residues. V was cut by 1 base and J by 3 bases, with 10 bases left in between. The CDR3 bases that were read are TGTGCCAGCAGTTTAGGCCCCGGGGGCTACGAG. Translation: CASSLGPGGYE. The entire CDR3 is CASSLGPGGYEQYF.

As concerns this clone: The read ends 3 residues shy of where the CDR3 ends; the end is completed using the germline J gene. The chain employs TRBV6-2 or TRBV6-3 and TRBJ2-3; D call uncertain. Trimming stripped 5 bases from V and 6 bases from J, with 6 bases between. CDR1 and CDR2 (germline): MNHEY, SVGEGT. The CDR3 loop spans 11 amino acids. CDR3 DNA, as far as it was read: TGTGCCAGCAGTCTATGGGATACG. Protein: CASSLWDT. The CDR3 in its entirety is CASSLWDTQYF.

Regarding this clone: The CDR3 end lies 3 residues beyond the end of the read and is filled in from the germline J gene. The chain uses TRBV10-3 and TRBJ1-3; TRBD1 aligns across 7 bases. V lost 3 bases and J lost 2; bases outside the gene matches: 7. From germline, CDR1 is ENHRY and CDR2 SYGVKD. The CDR3 sequence is 16 residues long. The CDR3 spells CAISDRTGEPGNTIYF. CDR3 bases read: TGTGCCATCAGTGACCGGACAGGCGAACCTGGAAACACC.

CDR3 bases read: TGTGCCAGCTCTCCCATCTCTAGCGGCGCCTACGAC. It yields the protein CASSPISSGAYD. The whole CDR3 is CASSPISSGAYDYTF. The chain recombines TRBV18 with TRBJ1-2; D gene uncertain. The read falls 3 residues short of the CDR3 end, and the missing part is taken from the germline J gene. The length of the CDR3 is 15 residues. Germline V gives CDR1 KGHSH, CDR2 LQKENI.

About this clone itself: The CDR3 end is not reached by the read, which stops 3 residues before it; the germline J gene fills it in. The chain joins TRBV5-1 to TRBJ2-7, with 7 positions matching TRBD2. V gave up 0 bases and J gave up 5 bases; unmatched junction bases: 14. Germline V gene lookup returns CDR1 SGHRS and CDR2 YFSETQ. There are 17 residues in the CDR3. CDR3 residues: CASSLAWGGSHSDEQYF. The sequenced part of the CDR3 DNA is TGCGCCAGCAGCTTGGCCTGGGGGGGGTCACATAGCGACGAG.

A note on this clone: The DNA ends 3 residues before the CDR3 does, and the rest of the CDR3 is filled in from the germline J gene. V and J are TRBV7-9 and TRBJ2-3; D is perhaps TRBD2 (6 bases). Germline CDR1 SEHNR, CDR2 FQNEAQ (reference sequence). CDR3 size: 13 residues. The V gene lost 6 bases and the J gene lost 5 bases, with 12 bases spanning the gap. This CDR3 is CASRFSSGDTQYF. Partial CDR3 DNA: TGTGCCAGCAGGTTTAGTAGCGGAGATACG.

Worth noting for this clone: The read finishes 3 residues shy of the CDR3 end, and the germline J gene is used to complete it. This rearrangement joins TRBV5-8 to TRBJ1-1; the D is unclear. Trimming cost V 1 base and J 1 base, with 11 bases left between them. Germline CDR1 is SGHTS and CDR2 is YDEGEE. The CDR3 runs to 15 residues. CDR3: CASSLRVLRNTEAFF. The sequenced CDR3 bases are TGTGCCAGCAGCTTGAGGGTACTTCGGAACACTGAA.

Comment on this clone: The read halts 3 residues ahead of the CDR3 end, with the missing end drawn from the germline J gene. The chain couples TRBV29-1 to TRBJ2-3; the match to TRBD2 covers 12 bases. The CDR3 spans 16 residues. Germline V lookup: CDR1 SQVTM, CDR2 ANQGSEA. CDR3 region: CSVDASGGVKQETQYF. CDR3 DNA (partial): TGCAGCGTTGACGCTAGCGGGGGGGTCAAACAAGAGACG.